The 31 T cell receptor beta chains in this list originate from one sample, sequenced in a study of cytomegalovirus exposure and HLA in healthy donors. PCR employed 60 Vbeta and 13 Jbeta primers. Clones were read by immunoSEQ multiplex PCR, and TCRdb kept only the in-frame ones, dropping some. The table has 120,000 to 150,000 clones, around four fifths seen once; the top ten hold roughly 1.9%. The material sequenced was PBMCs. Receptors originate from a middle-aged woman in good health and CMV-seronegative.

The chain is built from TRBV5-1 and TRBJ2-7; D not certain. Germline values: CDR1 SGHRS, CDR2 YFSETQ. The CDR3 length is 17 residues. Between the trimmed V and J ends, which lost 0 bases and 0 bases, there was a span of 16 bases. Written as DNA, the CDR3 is TGCGCCAGCAGCTTGGGCGGATCAGCAAATCCCTCCTACGAGCAGTACTTC. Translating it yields CASSLGGSANPSYEQYF.

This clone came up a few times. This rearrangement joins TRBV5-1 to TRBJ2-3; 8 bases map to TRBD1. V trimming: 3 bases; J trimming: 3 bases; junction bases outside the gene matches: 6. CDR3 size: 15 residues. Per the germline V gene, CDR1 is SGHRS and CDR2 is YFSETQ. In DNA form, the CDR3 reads TGCGCCAGCAGCTCAGCAGGGGGCGAAACAGATACGCAGTATTTT. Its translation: CASSSAGGETDTQYF.

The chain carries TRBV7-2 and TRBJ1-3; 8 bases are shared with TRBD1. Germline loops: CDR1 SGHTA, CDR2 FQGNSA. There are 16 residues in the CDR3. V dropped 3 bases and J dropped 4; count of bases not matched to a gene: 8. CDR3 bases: TGTGCCAGCAGCTTGTGGGCAGGGGGCTGGGGAAACACCATATATTTT. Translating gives CASSLWAGGWGNTIYF.

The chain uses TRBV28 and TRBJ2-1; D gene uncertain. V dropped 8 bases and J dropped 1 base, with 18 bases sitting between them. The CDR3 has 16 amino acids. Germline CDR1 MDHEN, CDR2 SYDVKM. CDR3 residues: CASGNHPGGSYNEQFF. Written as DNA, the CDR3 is TGTGCCAGCGGAAACCATCCCGGCGGTTCCTACAATGAGCAGTTCTTC.

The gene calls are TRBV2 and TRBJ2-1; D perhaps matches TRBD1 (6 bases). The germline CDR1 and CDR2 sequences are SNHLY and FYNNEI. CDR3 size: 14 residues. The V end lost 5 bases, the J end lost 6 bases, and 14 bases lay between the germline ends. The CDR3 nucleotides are TGTGCCAGCAGTTACATCCGGGACACCAATGAGCAGTTCTTC. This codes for CASSYIRDTNEQFF.

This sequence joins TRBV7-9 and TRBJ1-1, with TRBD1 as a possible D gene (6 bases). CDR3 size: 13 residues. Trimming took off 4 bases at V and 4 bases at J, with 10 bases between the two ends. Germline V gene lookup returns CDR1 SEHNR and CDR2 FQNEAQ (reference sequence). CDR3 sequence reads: CASSYREGTEAFF. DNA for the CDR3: TGTGCCAGCAGCTACAGGGAGGGCACTGAAGCTTTCTTT.

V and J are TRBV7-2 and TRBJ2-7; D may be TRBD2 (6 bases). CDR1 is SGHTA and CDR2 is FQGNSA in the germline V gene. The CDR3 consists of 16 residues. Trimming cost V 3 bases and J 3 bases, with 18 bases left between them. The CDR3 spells CASSLDGLRTRYEQYF. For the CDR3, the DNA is TGTGCCAGCAGCTTGGATGGACTAAGGACCCGCTACGAGCAGTACTTC. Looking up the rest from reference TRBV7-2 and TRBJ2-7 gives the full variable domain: GAGVSQSPSNKVTEKGKDVELRCDPISGHTALYWYRQSLGQGLEFLIYFQGNSAPDKSGLPSDRFSAERTGGSVSTLTIQRTQQEDSAVYLCASSLDGLRTRYEQYFGPGTRLTVT.

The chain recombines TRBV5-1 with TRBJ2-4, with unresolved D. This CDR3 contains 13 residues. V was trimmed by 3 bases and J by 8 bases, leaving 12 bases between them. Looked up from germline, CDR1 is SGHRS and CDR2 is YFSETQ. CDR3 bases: TGCGCCAGCAGCTCCCTTGACTGGGACATTCAGTACTTC. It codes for CASSSLDWDIQYF.

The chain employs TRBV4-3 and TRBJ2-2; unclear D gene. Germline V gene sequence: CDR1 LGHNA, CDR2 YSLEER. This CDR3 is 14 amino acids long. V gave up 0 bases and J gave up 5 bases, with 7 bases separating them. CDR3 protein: CASSQDVETGELFF. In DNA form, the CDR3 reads TGCGCCAGCAGCCAAGACGTCGAGACCGGGGAGCTGTTTTTT.

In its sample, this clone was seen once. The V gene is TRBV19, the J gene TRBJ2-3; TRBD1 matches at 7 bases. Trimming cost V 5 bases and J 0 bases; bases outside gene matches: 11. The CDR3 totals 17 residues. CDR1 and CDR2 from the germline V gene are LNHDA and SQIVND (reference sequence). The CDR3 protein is CASSLWTGDPSTDTQYF. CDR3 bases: TGTGCCAGTAGTCTCTGGACAGGAGATCCTAGCACAGATACGCAGTATTTT.

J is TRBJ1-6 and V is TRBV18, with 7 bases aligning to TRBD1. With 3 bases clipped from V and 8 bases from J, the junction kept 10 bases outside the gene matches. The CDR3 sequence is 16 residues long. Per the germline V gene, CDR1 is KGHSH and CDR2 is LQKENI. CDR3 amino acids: CASSPQKTGNHSPLHF. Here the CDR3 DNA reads TGTGCCAGCTCACCCCAAAAGACAGGGAACCATTCACCCCTCCACTTT.

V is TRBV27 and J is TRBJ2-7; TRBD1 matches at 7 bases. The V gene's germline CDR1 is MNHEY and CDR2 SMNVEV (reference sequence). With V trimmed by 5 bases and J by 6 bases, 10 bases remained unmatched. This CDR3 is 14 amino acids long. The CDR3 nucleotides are TGTGCCAGCAGTCCCCTCGACAGGGAATTCGAGCAGTACTTC. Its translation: CASSPLDREFEQYF.

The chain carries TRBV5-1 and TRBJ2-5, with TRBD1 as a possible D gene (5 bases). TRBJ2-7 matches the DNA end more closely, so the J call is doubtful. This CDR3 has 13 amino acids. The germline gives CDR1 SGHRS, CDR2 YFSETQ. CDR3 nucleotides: TGCGCCAGCAGGGATCAGGGTTCCTACGAGCAGTACTTC. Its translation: CASRDQGSYEQYF.

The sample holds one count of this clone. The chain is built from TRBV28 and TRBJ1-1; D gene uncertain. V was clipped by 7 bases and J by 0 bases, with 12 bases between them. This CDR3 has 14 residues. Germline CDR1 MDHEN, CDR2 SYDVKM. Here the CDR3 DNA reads TGTGCCAGCACCTCGACTTGGATGAACACTGAAGCTTTCTTT. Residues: CASTSTWMNTEAFF.

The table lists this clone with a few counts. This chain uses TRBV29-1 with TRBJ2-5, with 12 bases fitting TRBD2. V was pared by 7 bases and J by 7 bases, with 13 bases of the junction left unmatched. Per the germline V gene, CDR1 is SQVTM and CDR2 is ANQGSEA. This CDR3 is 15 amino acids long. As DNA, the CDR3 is TGCAGCGGGAGAATGACTAGCGGGAGTAGTGGGACCCAGTACTTC. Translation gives CSGRMTSGSSGTQYF.

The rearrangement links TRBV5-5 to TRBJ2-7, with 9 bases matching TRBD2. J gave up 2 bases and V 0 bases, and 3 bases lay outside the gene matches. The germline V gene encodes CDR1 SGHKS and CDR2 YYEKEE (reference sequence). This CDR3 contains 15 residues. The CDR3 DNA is TGTGCCAGCAGCTTGGCTAGCGGGATGCCCTACGAGCAGTACTTC. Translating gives CASSLASGMPYEQYF.

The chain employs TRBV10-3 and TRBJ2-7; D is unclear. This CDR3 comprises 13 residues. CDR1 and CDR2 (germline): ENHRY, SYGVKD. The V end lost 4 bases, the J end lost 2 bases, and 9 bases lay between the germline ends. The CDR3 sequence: CAISVTGAYEQYF. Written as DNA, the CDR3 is TGTGCCATCAGTGTTACTGGTGCCTACGAGCAGTACTTC.

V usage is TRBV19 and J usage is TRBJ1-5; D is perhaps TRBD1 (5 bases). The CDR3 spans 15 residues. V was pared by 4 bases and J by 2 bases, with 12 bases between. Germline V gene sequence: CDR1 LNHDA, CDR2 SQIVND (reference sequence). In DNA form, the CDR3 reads TGTGCCAGTAGTAACCCAGGGTTCGGCAATCAGCCCCAGCATTTT. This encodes CASSNPGFGNQPQHF.

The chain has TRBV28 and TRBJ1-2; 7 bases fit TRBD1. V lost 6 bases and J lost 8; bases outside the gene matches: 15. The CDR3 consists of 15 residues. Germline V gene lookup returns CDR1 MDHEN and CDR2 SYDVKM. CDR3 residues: CASSYNPGQADGYTF. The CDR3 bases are TGTGCCAGCAGCTATAACCCTGGACAGGCAGACGGCTACACCTTC.

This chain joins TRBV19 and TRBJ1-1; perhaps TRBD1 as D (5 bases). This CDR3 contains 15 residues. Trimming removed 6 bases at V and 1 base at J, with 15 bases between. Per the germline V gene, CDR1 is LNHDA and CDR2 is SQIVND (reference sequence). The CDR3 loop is CASSPGRLSNTEAFF. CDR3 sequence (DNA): TGTGCCAGTAGCCCAGGGAGGTTATCGAACACTGAAGCTTTCTTT.

The CDR3 bases are TGTGCCAGCAGACTAGCGGTCCGAGATACGCAGTATTTT. This codes for CASRLAVRDTQYF. The chain combines TRBV6-1 with TRBJ2-3, with 8 bases matching TRBD2. The CDR3 sequence is 13 residues long. The ends lost 6 bases at V and 5 bases at J; junction bases unmatched: 4. The V gene's germline CDR1 is MNHNS and CDR2 SASEGT.

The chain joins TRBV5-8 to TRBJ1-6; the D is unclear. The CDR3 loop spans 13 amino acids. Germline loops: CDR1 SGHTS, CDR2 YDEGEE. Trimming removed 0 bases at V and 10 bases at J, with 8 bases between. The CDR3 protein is CASSLGGVSPLHF. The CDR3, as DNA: TGTGCCAGCAGCTTGGGCGGGGTGTCACCCCTCCACTTT.

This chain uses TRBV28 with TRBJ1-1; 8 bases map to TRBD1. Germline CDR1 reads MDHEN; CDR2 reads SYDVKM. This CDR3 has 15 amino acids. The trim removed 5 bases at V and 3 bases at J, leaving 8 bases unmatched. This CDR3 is CASSPPRGPDTEAFF. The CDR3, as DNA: TGTGCCAGCAGTCCACCCAGGGGGCCGGACACTGAAGCTTTCTTT. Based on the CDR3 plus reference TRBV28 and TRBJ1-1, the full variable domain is DVKVTQSSRYLVKRTGEKVFLECVQDMDHENMFWYRQDPGLGLRLIYFSYDVKMKEKGDIPEGYSVSREKKERFSLILESASTNQTSMYLCASSPPRGPDTEAFFGQGTRLTVV.

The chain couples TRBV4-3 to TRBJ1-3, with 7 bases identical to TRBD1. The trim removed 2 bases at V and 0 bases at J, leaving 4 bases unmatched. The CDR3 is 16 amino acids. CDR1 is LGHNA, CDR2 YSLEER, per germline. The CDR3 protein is CASSQIGTVSGNTIYF. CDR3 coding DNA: TGCGCCAGCAGCCAAATTGGGACAGTCTCTGGAAACACCATATATTTT.

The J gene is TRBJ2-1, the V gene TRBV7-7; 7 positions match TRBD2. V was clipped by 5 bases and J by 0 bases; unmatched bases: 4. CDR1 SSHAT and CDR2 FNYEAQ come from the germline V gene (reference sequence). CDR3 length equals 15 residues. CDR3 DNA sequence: TGTGCCAGCAGCCCGACGGGGGGCTCCTACAATGAGCAGTTCTTC. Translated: CASSPTGGSYNEQFF.

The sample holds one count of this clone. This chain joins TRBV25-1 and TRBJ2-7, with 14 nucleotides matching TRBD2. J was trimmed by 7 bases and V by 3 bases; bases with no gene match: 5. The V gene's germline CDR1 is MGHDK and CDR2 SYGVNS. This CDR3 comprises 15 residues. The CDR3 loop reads CASSEAGLAGVEQYF. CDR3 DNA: TGTGCCAGCAGTGAGGCGGGACTAGCGGGAGTTGAGCAGTACTTC.

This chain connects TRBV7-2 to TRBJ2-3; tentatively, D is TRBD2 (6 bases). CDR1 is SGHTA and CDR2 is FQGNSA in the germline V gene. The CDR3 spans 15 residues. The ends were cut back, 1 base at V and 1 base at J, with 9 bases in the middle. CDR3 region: CASSLEGGGTDTQYF. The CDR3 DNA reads TGTGCCAGCAGCTTAGAGGGCGGGGGCACAGATACGCAGTATTTT.

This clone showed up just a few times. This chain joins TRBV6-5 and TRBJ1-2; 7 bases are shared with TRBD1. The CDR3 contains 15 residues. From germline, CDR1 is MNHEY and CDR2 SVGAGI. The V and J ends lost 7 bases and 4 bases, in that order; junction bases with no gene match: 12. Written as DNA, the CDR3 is TGTGCCAGCACACTTTCGACAGGGCGCCTCTATGGCTACACCTTC. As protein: CASTLSTGRLYGYTF.

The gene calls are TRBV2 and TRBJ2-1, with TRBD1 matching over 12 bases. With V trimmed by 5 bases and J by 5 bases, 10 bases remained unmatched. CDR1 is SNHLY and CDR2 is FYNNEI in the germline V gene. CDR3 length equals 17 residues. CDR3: CASSPTPGTGGNNEQFF. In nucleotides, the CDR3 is TGTGCCAGCAGTCCTACCCCCGGGACAGGGGGCAACAATGAGCAGTTCTTC.

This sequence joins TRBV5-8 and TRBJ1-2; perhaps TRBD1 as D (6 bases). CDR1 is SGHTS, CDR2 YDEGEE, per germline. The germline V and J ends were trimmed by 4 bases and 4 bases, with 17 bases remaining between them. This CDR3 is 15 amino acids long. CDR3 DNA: TGTGCCAGCAGCCCGGGGGGGCTCGTAGCCTATGGCTACACCTTC. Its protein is CASSPGGLVAYGYTF. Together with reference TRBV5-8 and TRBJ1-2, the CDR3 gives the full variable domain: EAGVTQSPTHLIKTRGQQATLRCSPISGHTSVYWYQQALGLGLQFLLWYDEGEERNRGNFPPRFSGRQFPNYSSELNVNALELEDSALYLCASSPGGLVAYGYTFGSGTRLTVV.

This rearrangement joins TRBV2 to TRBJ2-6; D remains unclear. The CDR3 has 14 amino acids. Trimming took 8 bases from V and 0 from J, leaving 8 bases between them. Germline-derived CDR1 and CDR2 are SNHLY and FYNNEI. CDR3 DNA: TGTGCCAGCGGAACAGACTCTGGGGCCAACGTCCTGACTTTC. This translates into CASGTDSGANVLTF.